This paragraph covers one TCR beta chain sequence. CD8+ and CD4+ T cells circulating in blood were sequenced for TCR beta. These data originate in a study of CD8 T cells in Susac syndrome. Reverse transcription used about 0.45 to 1 ug RNA and random hexamers. Amplification of TCR beta CDR3 spanned 54 Vbeta and 13 Jbeta via immunoSEQ multiplex PCR. TCRdb processed the immunoSEQ multiplex PCR reads anew with MiXCR; each CDR3 protein has one entry. The sample holds roughly 150,000 distinct CDR3 sequences, 95% to 96% seen once. The receptor was isolated from a human donor with multiple sclerosis. Sequences were obtained from CD8+ T cells from PBMCs.

As DNA, the CDR3 is TGTGCCAGCAGCTTAGTCCGATTGAACACTGAAGCTTTCTTT. It specifies CASSLVRLNTEAFF. V gene TRBV7-9 combines with J gene TRBJ1-1; D call uncertain. Germline V CDR1 and CDR2: SEHNR, FQNEAQ (reference sequence). V was pared by 1 base and J by 0 bases, with 6 bases between. The CDR3 length is 14 residues.